This T cell receptor beta chain was captured in a study of CD4+ T cells in melanoma. Whole-study findings and limits: A reported correlation linked neoantigen-specific CD4+ T cells to CD8+, macrophage and B cell function. In melanoma, neoantigen-specific CD4+ T cells reportedly differed in differentiation state.

This table comes from immunoSEQ multiplex PCR, and its TCRdb copy is limited to in-frame clones, with some not included. This table holds about 140,000 clones, about nine tenths found once. The germline V gene has CDR1 SGHAT and CDR2 FQNNGV. The CDR3 runs to 10 residues. Trimming removed 8 bases from V and 3 bases from J, with 5 bases in between. Of note for this clone: Its antigen is unknown.

J is TRBJ2-7 and V is TRBV11-2; no clear D gene. The receptor was isolated from a human donor with melanoma. Here the CDR3 reads CASGFYEQYF. Here the CDR3 DNA reads TGTGCCAGCGGGTTCTACGAGCAGTACTTC.